This T cell receptor beta chain comes out of a study of vaccination and CD4 T cells after COVID-19. Overall study: A median of approximately 75 days (range 14 to 241) separated dose two from the taking of post-vaccine samples.

Cultured CD4+ T-cell DNA underwent Oncomine TCR Beta short-read sequencing. TCRdb fed the PCR reads into MiXCR, producing one record per CDR3 protein. The sample has around 12,000 distinct CDR3 sequences; approximately 50% are singletons. The CDR3 runs to 15 residues. Germline V gene data show CDR1 as LNHNV and CDR2 as YYDKDF (reference sequence). V trimming: 0 bases; J trimming: 2 bases; junction bases outside the gene matches: 4. Study outcomes and limitations: Vaccine-specific clones in convalescent patients were spike mono-reactive in 304 of 307 cases.

This clonotype has more than one count but fewer than ten. What it binds is not known. Indicated treatment: approximately 10-day PBMC culture with coronavirus spike peptide pools or control peptides (ViraFEST assay). Once peptide pools had expanded antigen-specific T cells, ViraFEST sequenced TCRs. Days 3 and 7 saw half the medium swapped for fresh IL-2 medium. Input material: CD4+ T cells from blood, cultured in vitro. This sequence joins TRBV15 and TRBJ2-7; 7 nucleotides match TRBD1. This TCR came from a human donor who had recovered from COVID-19. The CDR3 loop is CATSREQGQTYEQYF. In DNA form, the CDR3 reads TGTGCCACCAGCAGAGAACAGGGACAGACCTACGAGCAGTACTTC.